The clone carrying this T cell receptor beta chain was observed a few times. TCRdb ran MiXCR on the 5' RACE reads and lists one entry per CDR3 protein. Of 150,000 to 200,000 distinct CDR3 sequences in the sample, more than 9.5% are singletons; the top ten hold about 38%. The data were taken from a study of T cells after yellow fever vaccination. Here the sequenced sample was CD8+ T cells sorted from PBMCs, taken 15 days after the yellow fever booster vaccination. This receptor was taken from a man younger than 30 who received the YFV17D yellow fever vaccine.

CDR3 protein: CASSLRRGRGCSNQPQHF. The CDR3 DNA follows: TGTGCCAGCAGCCTCAGAAGGGGCCGGGGTTGTAGCAATCAGCCCCAGCATTTT. This chain connects TRBV7-4 to TRBJ1-5, with TRBD1 as a possible D gene (5 bases). Trimming pared 5 bases from V and 0 bases from J, leaving 20 bases between. Germline CDR1 reads SGHVT; CDR2 reads SQSDAQ. There are 18 residues in the CDR3.